This record looks at one T cell receptor (beta chain) sequence and its context. Antigen specificity is unknown. This specimen comes from a study of identical twins. Study-wide results and limits: In beta out-of-frame sequences, the excess sharing between twins was weaker.

The germline CDR1 and CDR2 sequences are SGHTA and FQGTGA. CDR3 length: 16 amino acids. V dropped 0 bases and J dropped 5 bases, with 16 bases sitting between them. A universal primer site came from template switching; cDNA carried unique molecular identifiers. TCRdb itself ran the 5' RACE reads through MiXCR, one entry per CDR3 protein. The table shows 400,000 to 550,000 distinct CDR3 sequences, with roughly a fifth occurring only once. Separately, the same data were catalogued under a study of T cells expressing NK-cell markers. Turning to that study: The authors derived TCR beta repertoires from sorted CD3+CD56+NKG2C+, CD3+CD56+NKG2C- and CD3+CD56-NKG2C+ T cells.

The clonotype originates from a woman aged 18-30 years in good health. Sequenced material: CD4+ T cells sorted from blood. The chain is built from TRBV7-3 and TRBJ1-1; D call uncertain. The CDR3 nucleotides read TGTGCCAGCAGCTTAACGTGGGAGGCCTCGAGAACTGAAGCTTTCTTT. Translating gives CASSLTWEASRTEAFF.